Listed below are T cell receptor beta chains from one sample, sequenced in a study of blood T cells in healthy people across ages. TCRdb ran MiXCR on the 5' RACE reads and lists one entry per CDR3 protein. The sample shows some 1,500,000 distinct CDR3 sequences, approximately 43% of them seen only once. Material: blood. The receptors derive from a woman younger than 30 in good health. The CDR3 runs from the conserved cysteine through the conserved F or W.

V	CDR3
TRBV10-1	CASSEGRHQETQYF
TRBV18	CASSPEGLAGGEQFF
TRBV7-2	CACSTPLDGSYNEQFF
TRBV20-1	CSPTGRSTDTQYF
TRBV2	CASSEVTGDYGYTF
TRBV6-5	CASSYSGQNEQFF
TRBV9	CASSPGGNTDTQYF
TRBV7-9	CASSVGTADGYTF
TRBV9	CASSVPGGSNEQFF
TRBV20-1	CSARGQGTDTQYF
TRBV4-3	CASSQVQGGYTEAFF
TRBV12-3/TRBV12-4	CASRSVDEGYTF
TRBV12-3/TRBV12-4	CAIGTGVQETQYF
TRBV24-1	CATSDAISTDTQYF
TRBV6-5	CASSYSSSNEQYF
TRBV7-9	CASSSPPDDEQFF
TRBV27	CASREGPSSTTDTQYF
TRBV20-1	CSADGDSLNNEQFF
TRBV11-2	CASSFPGGSYEQYF
TRBV29-1	CSGIELINEQYF
TRBV29-1	CSVTGLAGPNEQFF
TRBV5-1	CASSLAGQGRNEQFF
TRBV5-1	CASSLFGTEETQYF
TRBV7-6	CASSLDMGPEQYF
TRBV7-8	CASSRQGQGSSYYGYTF
TRBV4-1	CASSQLPGRLNYGYTF
TRBV20-1	CSARRLAGVNNEQFF
TRBV10-3	CAISEPEGGNTEAFF
TRBV5-1	CASSLGAAVLAKNIQYF
TRBV11-2	CASSFRLGSNTGELFF
TRBV20-1	CSARQQPYQETQYF
TRBV13	CASSLWASGDYEQYF
TRBV4-3	CASSREEGNTIYF
TRBV12-3/TRBV12-4	CASSTASNQPQHF
TRBV2	CASTELASGIYEQYF
TRBV7-9	CASSRDRPYGYTF
TRBV12-3/TRBV12-4	CASSFGQGHYEQYF
TRBV20-1	CSAKDLLAGGKADTQYF
TRBV11-1	CASSWTAPTDTRYF
TRBV4-1	CASSQVLPYGKQFF
TRBV4-1	CASSRAVLNTEAFF
TRBV5-5	CASSLGGARRTNEKLFF
TRBV27	CASSPRDIGAYEQYF
TRBV15	CATRSGKMDTGELFF
TRBV6-2/TRBV6-3	CASSYGDARQNIQYF
TRBV3-1	CASSQFPSGVDNEQFF
TRBV11-2	CASSPRKGQGAGYTF
TRBV6-5	CASSYLCEQYF
TRBV6-4	CASSEGEEDTQYF
TRBV28	CASRDDSLKNIQYF
TRBV7-3	CASSLSGPEDTQYF
TRBV20-1	CSASPSVVEQFF
TRBV29-1	CSVNGQVGYTF
TRBV3-1	CASSQSIGLTDTQYF
TRBV4-3	CASSQALTGARTQYF